This TCR beta chain was captured in a study of T cells after yellow fever vaccination. Findings and limits, study-wide: In post-booster samples, most primary-vaccination clones reappeared (about 97% CD4, 70% to 90% CD8).

Each CDR3 protein is one row after TCRdb ran MiXCR on the 5' RACE reads. The table has about 400,000 distinct CDR3 sequences, around 10% seen once. The length of the CDR3 is 13 residues. V lost 8 bases, J lost 8 bases, and 16 bases lay in between. On this clonotype: Its cognate antigen is unknown.

V is TRBV12-3 or TRBV12-4 and J is TRBJ2-1; D may be TRBD1 (6 bases). Specimen: PBMCs, collected on the day of the first yellow fever vaccination. The receptor was isolated from a man in his late teens or twenties who received the YFV17D yellow fever vaccine. Here the CDR3 reads CASGRDTGDEQFF. The CDR3 DNA reads TGTGCCAGCGGCCGGGACACCGGTGATGAGCAGTTCTTC.